The entry below gives a single TCR beta chain sequence along with its context. Its specificity is unknown. The source of the sample is a study of beta chain features in type 1 diabetes. Study-wide results and caveats: Naive, central memory and Treg TCRB repertoires seemed to resemble each other more closely in patients than they did in healthy donors. Significant though moderate, a shortening of TCRB CDR3s appeared in all four CD4+ subsets of Type 1 diabetes patients.

It was one heparinised blood draw, averaging about 110 mL, that each donor gave. A sort by CD45RO/CCR7/CD25/CD127/CD95/CD27 yielded CD4+ naive, central memory, regulatory and stem cell-like memory cells. Each sorted fraction was over 95% pure. Isolated RNA was reverse transcribed in full, so expressed TCRB transcripts were sequenced. TCRdb keeps only in-frame clones here, not all; method: immunoSEQ multiplex PCR. The sample lists roughly 260,000 clones; around 21% were seen once. The CDR3 sequence is 13 residues long. Trimming removed 2 bases from V and 8 bases from J, with 12 bases in between. The V gene's germline CDR1 is MNHEY and CDR2 SVGAGI.

Sequencing was carried out using naive CD4+ T cells from blood. The chain carries TRBV6-5 and TRBJ1-1; D call uncertain. This sequence was found in a woman aged 40 to 49 with type 1 diabetes. CDR3 sequence reads: CASSYREFAEAFF. The CDR3 DNA is TGTGCCAGCAGTTACCGGGAATTTGCGGAAGCTTTCTTT.